Following are 12 T cell receptor beta chains from one sample sequenced in a study of blood T cell repertoires in COVID-19. Assay used: immunoSEQ multiplex PCR; TCRdb lists only in-frame clones, some missing. The sample carries roughly 57,000 clones, around nine tenths recorded once. Sequenced input: peripheral blood. Source of these receptors: a woman in her sixties or seventies with COVID-19, enrolled during active disease.

The chain uses TRBV12-2 and TRBJ2-7; the table gives TRBD2 as D, unverified against the DNA. TRBV12-2 constitutes a pseudogene. CDR3 length equals 14 residues. DNA of the CDR3: TGTGCAAGTCGCTCGGGACTTATTTCGTGCGAGCAGTACTTC. Translation gives CASRSGLISCEQYF.

The chain links TRBV7-6 to TRBJ2-7; 7 bases are shared with TRBD2. Per the germline V gene, CDR1 is SGHVS and CDR2 is FNYEAQ. Losses at the gene ends were 0 bases for V and 1 base for J; bases not matched to a gene: 9. This CDR3 comprises 17 residues. CDR3 region: CASSLAVPASGSYEQYF. The CDR3 DNA reads TGTGCCAGCAGCTTAGCGGTGCCGGCTAGCGGATCCTACGAGCAGTACTTC. Drawing the rest from reference TRBV7-6 and TRBJ2-7, the complete variable domain is GAGVSQSPRYKVTKRGQDVALRCDPISGHVSLYWYRQALGQGPEFLTYFNYEAQQDKSGLPNDRFSAERPEGSISTLTIQRTEQRDSAMYRCASSLAVPASGSYEQYFGPGTRLTVT.

The chain has TRBV6-6 and TRBJ1-3; possibly TRBD1 for D (6 bases). This CDR3 contains 12 residues. Germline-derived CDR1 and CDR2 are MNHNY and SVGAGI (reference sequence). Trimming left V 6 bases short and J 8 bases short, with 11 bases between. CDR3 loop: CASSAGGDTIYF. The CDR3 DNA is TGTGCCAGCAGCGCGGGGGGCGACACCATATATTTT.

The chain links TRBV29-1 to TRBJ2-7; weak D call: TRBD1 (6 bases). V was pared by 4 bases and J by 2 bases, with 24 bases between. This CDR3 contains 17 residues. CDR1 SQVTM and CDR2 ANQGSEA come from the germline V gene. In DNA, the CDR3 is TGCAGCGTTGTTTCTTATACGAGGGGGACACCTACCTACGAGCAGTACTTC. It encodes CSVVSYTRGTPTYEQYF.

The chain has TRBV4-2 and TRBJ2-3, with 8 bases that match TRBD2. This CDR3 is built from 14 residues. The germline V gene encodes CDR1 LGHNA and CDR2 YNFKEQ. Unmatched junction bases numbered 5, after V lost 5 bases and J lost 4 bases. The CDR3 here is CASSVREVADTQYF. The CDR3 DNA follows: TGTGCCAGCAGCGTGCGGGAGGTCGCAGATACGCAGTATTTT.

The rearrangement links TRBV28 to TRBJ2-7; 12 bases fit TRBD2. Trimming removed 7 bases from V and 7 bases from J; junction bases left unmatched: 17. This CDR3 has 17 amino acids. Germline V CDR1 and CDR2: MDHEN, SYDVKM. DNA for the CDR3: TGTGCCAGCACCGCAGAGGGCCTAGCGGGAGGGCCGAGGGAGCAGTACTTC. This sequence encodes CASTAEGLAGGPREQYF.

This clone was counted once. The chain combines TRBV4-2 with TRBJ2-1; 10 nucleotides agree with TRBD2. Germline loops: CDR1 LGHNA, CDR2 YNFKEQ. The CDR3 runs 16 residues. Losses at the gene ends were 0 bases for V and 6 bases for J; bases not matched to a gene: 5. In DNA form, the CDR3 reads TGTGCCAGCAGCCAAGATCTGCTAGCGGGGGTCAATGAGCAGTTCTTC. This gives the protein CASSQDLLAGVNEQFF.

This rearrangement joins TRBV12-3 or TRBV12-4 to TRBJ1-1; no clear D gene. The CDR3 has 11 residues. Trimming left V 7 bases short and J 0 bases short, with 3 bases between. The CDR3 nucleotides are TGTGCCAGCACCGTGAACACTGAAGCTTTCTTT. Its protein is CASTVNTEAFF.

The chain employs TRBV5-8 and TRBJ1-5; a weak D match, TRBD1 (6 bases). Trimming left V 0 bases short and J 6 bases short, with 13 bases between. Germline lookup yields CDR1 SGHTS and CDR2 YDEGEE. The CDR3 runs to 15 residues. CDR3 nucleotide sequence: TGTGCCAGCAGCTTGGAAGCCAGGGGTGGTCAGCCCCAGCATTTT. Translated, it gives CASSLEARGGQPQHF.

This clone appeared once. V gene TRBV29-1 combines with J gene TRBJ2-5, with 9 bases matching TRBD1. V lost 5 bases to trimming and J lost 7 bases; unmatched junction nucleotides: 5. Germline V gives CDR1 SQVTM, CDR2 ANQGSEA. This CDR3 contains 12 residues. The CDR3 is CSVWDRAVTQYF. The DNA of the CDR3 is TGCAGCGTTTGGGACAGGGCGGTGACCCAGTACTTC.

In the case of this clone: A junction end diverges from the germline sequence, so it may reflect a read error. The rearrangement joins TRBV7-7 to TRBJ2-2, with D hard to call. The CDR3 totals 15 residues. The germline V gene has CDR1 SSHAT and CDR2 FNYEAQ (reference sequence). The CDR3 loop reads CASSSRGELAGELFF. CDR3 nucleotide sequence: TGTGCTAGCAGCTCCCGCGGTGAGCTAGCCGGGGAGCTGTTTTTT. Filled out from reference TRBV7-7 and TRBJ2-2, the complete variable domain reads GAGVSQSPRYKVTKRGQDVTLRCDPISSHATLYWYQQALGQGPEFLTYFNYEAQPDKSGLPSDRFSAERPEGSISTLTIQRTEQRDSAMYRCASSSRGELAGELFFGEGSRLTVL.

The genes are TRBV10-3 and TRBJ2-1, with TRBD2 as a possible D gene (6 bases). CDR1 is ENHRY and CDR2 is SYGVKD in the germline V gene. The CDR3 loop spans 17 amino acids. The ends were cut back, 3 bases at V and 7 bases at J, with 22 bases in the middle. In DNA, the CDR3 is TGTGCCATCAGTGAATACGAAGCCGGGAGTACAAGGAATGAGCAGTTCTTC. This sequence encodes CAISEYEAGSTRNEQFF.